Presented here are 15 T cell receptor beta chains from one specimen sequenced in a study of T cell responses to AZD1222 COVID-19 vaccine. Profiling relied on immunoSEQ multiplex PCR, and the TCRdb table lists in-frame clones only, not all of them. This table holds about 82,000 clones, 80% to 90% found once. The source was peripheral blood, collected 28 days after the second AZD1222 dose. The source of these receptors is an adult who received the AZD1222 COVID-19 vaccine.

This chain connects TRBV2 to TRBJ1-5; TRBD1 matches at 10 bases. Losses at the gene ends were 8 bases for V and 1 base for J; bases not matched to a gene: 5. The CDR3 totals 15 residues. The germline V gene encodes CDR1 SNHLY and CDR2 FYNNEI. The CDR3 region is CASQGDRGSNQPQHF. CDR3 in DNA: TGTGCCAGCCAGGGGGACAGGGGAAGCAATCAGCCCCAGCATTTT.

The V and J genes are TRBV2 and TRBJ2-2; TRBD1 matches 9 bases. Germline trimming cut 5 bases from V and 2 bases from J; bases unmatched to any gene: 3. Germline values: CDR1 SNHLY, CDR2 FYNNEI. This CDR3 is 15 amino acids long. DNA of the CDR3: TGTGCCAGCAGTCGACAGGGGGGAAACACCGGGGAGCTGTTTTTT. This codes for CASSRQGGNTGELFF.

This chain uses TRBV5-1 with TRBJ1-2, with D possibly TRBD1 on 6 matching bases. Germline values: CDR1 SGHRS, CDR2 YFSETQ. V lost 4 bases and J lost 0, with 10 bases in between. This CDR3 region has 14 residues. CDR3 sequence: CASSTDRPNYGYTF. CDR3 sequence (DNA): TGCGCCAGCAGCACGGACAGACCTAACTATGGCTACACCTTC.

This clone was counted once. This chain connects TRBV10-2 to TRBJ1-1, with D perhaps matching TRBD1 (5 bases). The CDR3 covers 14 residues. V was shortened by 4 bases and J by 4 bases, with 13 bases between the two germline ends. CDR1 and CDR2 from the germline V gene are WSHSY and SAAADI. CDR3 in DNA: TGCGCCAGCAGTGGCCAGGCAGGGAGCACTGAAGCTTTCTTT. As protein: CASSGQAGSTEAFF.

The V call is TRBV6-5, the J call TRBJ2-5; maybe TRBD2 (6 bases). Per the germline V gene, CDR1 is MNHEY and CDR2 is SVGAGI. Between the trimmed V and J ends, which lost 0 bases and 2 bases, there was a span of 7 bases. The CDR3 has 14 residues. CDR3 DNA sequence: TGTGCCAGCAGTTACTCTCGGGGGCAAGAGACCCAGTACTTC. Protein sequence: CASSYSRGQETQYF.

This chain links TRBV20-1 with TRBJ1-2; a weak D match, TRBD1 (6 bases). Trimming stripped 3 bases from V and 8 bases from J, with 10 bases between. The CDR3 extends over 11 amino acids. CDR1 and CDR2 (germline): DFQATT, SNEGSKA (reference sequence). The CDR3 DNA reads TGCAGTGCTAGGACAGGAGGAGGCTACACCTTC. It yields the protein CSARTGGGYTF.

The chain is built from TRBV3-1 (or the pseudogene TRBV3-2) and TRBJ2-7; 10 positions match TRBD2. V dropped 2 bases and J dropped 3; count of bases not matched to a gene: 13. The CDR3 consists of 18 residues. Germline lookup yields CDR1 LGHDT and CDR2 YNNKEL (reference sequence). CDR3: CASSQSLAGDNIYYEQYF. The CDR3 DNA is TGTGCCAGCAGCCAATCGCTAGCGGGGGATAATATTTACTACGAGCAGTACTTC.

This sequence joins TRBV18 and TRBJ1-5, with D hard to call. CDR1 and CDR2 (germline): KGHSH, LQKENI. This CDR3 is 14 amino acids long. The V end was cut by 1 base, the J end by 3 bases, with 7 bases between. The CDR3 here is CASSPQGNNQPQHF. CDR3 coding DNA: TGTGCCAGCTCACCACAGGGAAACAATCAGCCCCAGCATTTT. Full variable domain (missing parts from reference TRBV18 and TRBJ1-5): NAGVMQNPRHLVRRRGQEARLRCSPMKGHSHVYWYRQLPEEGLKFMVYLQKENIIDESGMPKERFSAEFPKEGPSILRIQQVVRGDSAAYFCASSPQGNNQPQHFGDGTRLSIL.

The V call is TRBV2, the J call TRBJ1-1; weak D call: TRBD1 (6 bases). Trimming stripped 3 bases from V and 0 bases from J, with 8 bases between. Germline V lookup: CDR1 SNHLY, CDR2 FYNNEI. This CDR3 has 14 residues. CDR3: CASSDRGMNTEAFF. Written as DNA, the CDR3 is TGTGCCAGCAGTGACAGGGGTATGAACACTGAAGCTTTCTTT.

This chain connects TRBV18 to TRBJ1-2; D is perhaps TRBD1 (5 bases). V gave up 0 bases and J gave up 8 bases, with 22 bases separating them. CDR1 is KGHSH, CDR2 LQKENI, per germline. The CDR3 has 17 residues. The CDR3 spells CASSPPTGRRGRGGYTF. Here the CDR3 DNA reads TGTGCCAGCTCACCACCAACAGGACGACGGGGAAGGGGAGGCTACACCTTC.

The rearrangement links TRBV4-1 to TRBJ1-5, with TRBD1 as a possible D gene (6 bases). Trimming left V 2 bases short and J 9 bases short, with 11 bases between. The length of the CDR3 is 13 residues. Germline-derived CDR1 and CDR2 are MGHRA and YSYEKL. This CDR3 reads CASSQRGMLPQHF. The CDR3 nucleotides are TGCGCCAGCAGCCAAAGGGGGATGCTGCCCCAGCATTTT.

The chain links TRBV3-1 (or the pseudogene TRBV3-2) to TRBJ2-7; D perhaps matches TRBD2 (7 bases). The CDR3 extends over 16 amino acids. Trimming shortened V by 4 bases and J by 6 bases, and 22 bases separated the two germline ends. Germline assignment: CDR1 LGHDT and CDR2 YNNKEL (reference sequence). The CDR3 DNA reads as TGTGCCAGCAGCCCAGGAGGGGGGGCCTCCTCGGGCGAGCAGTACTTC. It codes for CASSPGGGASSGEQYF.

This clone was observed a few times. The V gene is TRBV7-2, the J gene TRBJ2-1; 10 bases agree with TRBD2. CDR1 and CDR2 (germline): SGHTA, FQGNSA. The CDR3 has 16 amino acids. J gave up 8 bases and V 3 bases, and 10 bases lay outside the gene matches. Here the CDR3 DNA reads TGTGCCAGCAGCTTCCCCCCAGCGGGGGGGCCCCATGAGCAGTTCTTC. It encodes CASSFPPAGGPHEQFF.

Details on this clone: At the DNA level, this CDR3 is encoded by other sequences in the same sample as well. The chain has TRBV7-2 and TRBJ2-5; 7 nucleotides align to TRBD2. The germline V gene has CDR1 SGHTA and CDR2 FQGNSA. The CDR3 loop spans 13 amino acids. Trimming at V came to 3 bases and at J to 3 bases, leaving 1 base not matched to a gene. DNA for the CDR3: TGTGCCAGCAGCTTTGCGGGGGAAGAGACCCAGTACTTC. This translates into CASSFAGEETQYF.

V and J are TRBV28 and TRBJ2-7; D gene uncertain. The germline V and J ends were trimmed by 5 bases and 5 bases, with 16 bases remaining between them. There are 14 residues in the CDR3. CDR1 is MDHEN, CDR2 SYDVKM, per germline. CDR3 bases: TGTGCCAGCAGTCCCATGGCCTGGAGCCACGAGCAGTACTTC. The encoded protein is CASSPMAWSHEQYF.